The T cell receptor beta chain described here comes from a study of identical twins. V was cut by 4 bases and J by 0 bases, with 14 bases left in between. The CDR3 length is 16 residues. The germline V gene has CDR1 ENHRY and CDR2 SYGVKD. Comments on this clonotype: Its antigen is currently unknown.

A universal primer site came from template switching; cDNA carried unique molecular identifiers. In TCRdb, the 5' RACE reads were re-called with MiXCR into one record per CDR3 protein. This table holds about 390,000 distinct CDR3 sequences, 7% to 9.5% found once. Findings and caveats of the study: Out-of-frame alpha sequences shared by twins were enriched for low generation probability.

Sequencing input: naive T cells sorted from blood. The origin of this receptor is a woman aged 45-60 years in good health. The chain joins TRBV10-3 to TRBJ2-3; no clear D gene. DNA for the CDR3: TGTGCCATCAGTGGAAACTCCCTCACTAGCACAGATACGCAGTATTTT. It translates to CAISGNSLTSTDTQYF.